Listed here are 25 T cell receptor beta chains from one sample, sequenced in a study of T cell changes during pregnancy in multiple sclerosis. Generated by immunoSEQ multiplex PCR, the TCRdb table keeps only in-frame clones and is missing some. The profile shows tens of thousands of clones, 90% to 95% of them singletons. Sequenced here: CD4+ T cells from peripheral blood mononuclear cells, sampled before pregnancy. These receptors came from a female donor with multiple sclerosis, enrolled in a pregnancy study.

The chain is built from TRBV15 and TRBJ2-4; tentative D call: TRBD2 (5 bases). The CDR3 is 20 amino acids. The V end was cut by 0 bases, the J end by 0 bases, with 21 bases between. Germline-derived CDR1 and CDR2 are LNHNV and YYDKDF (reference sequence). Here the CDR3 DNA reads TGTGCCACCAGCAGAGATAAGCGGCCGGAGAGTAGAATAGCCAAAAACATTCAGTACTTC. Its protein product is CATSRDKRPESRIAKNIQYF.

The gene calls are TRBV19 and TRBJ2-2; D call uncertain. Trimming shortened V by 6 bases and J by 4 bases, and 9 bases separated the two germline ends. Germline CDR1 is LNHDA and CDR2 is SQIVND (reference sequence). CDR3 size: 13 residues. DNA of the CDR3: TGTGCCAGTAGAACGGGTAGCACCGGGGAGCTGTTTTTT. Its protein is CASRTGSTGELFF.

CDR3 sequence reads: CASRTVLASPSYEQYF. CDR3 nucleotides: TGTGCCAGCAGAACCGTACTAGCGTCCCCTTCCTACGAGCAGTACTTC. The chain joins TRBV27 to TRBJ2-7; 7 bases fit TRBD2. This CDR3 region has 16 residues. V was clipped by 6 bases and J by 1 base; unmatched bases: 12. CDR1 is MNHEY and CDR2 is SMNVEV in the germline V gene (reference sequence).

The J gene is TRBJ2-1, the V gene TRBV5-1; 9 bases line up with TRBD2. This CDR3 has 17 amino acids. V was clipped by 2 bases and J by 0 bases; unmatched bases: 6. Germline V gene sequence: CDR1 SGHRS, CDR2 YFSETQ. In nucleotides, the CDR3 is TGCGCCAGCAGCTTCTCGGCGGGGGGGCTCTCCTACAATGAGCAGTTCTTC. Translated: CASSFSAGGLSYNEQFF. The whole variable domain, filled in from reference TRBV5-1 and TRBJ2-1, reads KAGVTQTPRYLIKTRGQQVTLSCSPISGHRSVSWYQQTPGQGLQFLFEYFSETQRNKGNFPGRFSGRQFSNSRSEMNVSTLELGDSALYLCASSFSAGGLSYNEQFFGPGTRLTVL.

The CDR3 loop reads CASSASPRGTSLHNEQFF. CDR3 nucleotide sequence: TGTGCCAGCAGCGCCTCCCCAAGGGGGACTAGCTTACACAATGAGCAGTTCTTC. The chain uses TRBV9 and TRBJ2-1; 9 nucleotides match TRBD2. Germline V gives CDR1 SGDLS, CDR2 YYNGEE. This CDR3 comprises 18 residues. V lost 3 bases and J lost 5; bases outside the gene matches: 15.

The chain joins TRBV7-3 to TRBJ2-7; D is possibly TRBD1 (6 bases). Trimming removed 5 bases at V and 5 bases at J, with 19 bases between. CDR3 length equals 15 residues. CDR1 SGHTA and CDR2 FQGTGA come from the germline V gene. DNA for the CDR3: TGTGCCAGCAGCGTCCTAGGACAGCCTTCTGACGAGCAGTACTTC. Translating gives CASSVLGQPSDEQYF.

The table lists this clone with a count of one. The CDR3 coding sequence is TGCGCCAGCAGTTCATTAGCGGGAGCAGGACCAGATACGCAGTATTTT. Protein: CASSSLAGAGPDTQYF. The chain uses TRBV5-1 and TRBJ2-3; 9 positions match TRBD2. The V gene end was trimmed by 5 bases and the J gene end by 4 bases; junction bases not matched to a gene: 11. The V gene's germline CDR1 is SGHRS and CDR2 YFSETQ. This CDR3 spans 16 amino acids.

The chain has TRBV6-6 and TRBJ2-3; TRBD1 matches at 8 bases. The CDR3 consists of 13 residues. CDR1 is MNHNY and CDR2 is SVGAGI in the germline V gene (reference sequence). J gave up 5 bases and V 6 bases, and 4 bases lay outside the gene matches. CDR3 loop: CASRPGGVDTQYF. The CDR3 DNA is TGTGCCAGCAGACCAGGGGGCGTAGATACGCAGTATTTT.

The rearrangement joins TRBV6-5 to TRBJ2-7; TRBD2 agrees at 7 bases. J was trimmed by 3 bases and V by 5 bases; bases with no gene match: 10. CDR1 MNHEY and CDR2 SVGAGI come from the germline V gene. The CDR3 consists of 15 residues. In DNA form, the CDR3 reads TGTGCCAGCAGTCTCCTAGCGGAGAGGAGCTACGAGCAGTACTTC. The encoded protein is CASSLLAERSYEQYF.

V usage is TRBV11-2 and J usage is TRBJ2-7; 10 bases fit TRBD2. The CDR3 extends over 15 amino acids. V was clipped by 5 bases and J by 1 base; unmatched bases: 5. Germline assignment: CDR1 SGHAT and CDR2 FQNNGV. The CDR3: CASSPQLAGSYEQYF. CDR3 DNA: TGTGCCAGCAGCCCCCAACTAGCGGGGTCCTACGAGCAGTACTTC. Full variable domain (outside the CDR3, taken from reference TRBV11-2 and TRBJ2-7): EAGVAQSPRYKIIEKRQSVAFWCNPISGHATLYWYQQILGQGPKLLIQFQNNGVVDDSQLPKDRFSAERLKGVDSTLKIQPAKLEDSAVYLCASSPQLAGSYEQYFGPGTRLTVT.

The chain is built from TRBV28 and TRBJ1-2; 8 bases are a match to TRBD1. Germline CDR1 and CDR2: MDHEN and SYDVKM. The CDR3 is 14 residues long. V dropped 1 base and J dropped 3; count of bases not matched to a gene: 1. This CDR3 is CASSLSDRDYGYTF. In DNA form, the CDR3 reads TGTGCCAGCAGTTTATCGGACAGGGACTATGGCTACACCTTC.

The chain is built from TRBV7-8 and TRBJ1-2, with TRBD1 as a possible D gene (6 bases). V dropped 8 bases and J dropped 4 bases, with 17 bases sitting between them. Germline CDR1 SGHVS, CDR2 FQNEAQ. This CDR3 region has 14 residues. This CDR3 is CASSEQGFTYGYTF. Written as DNA, the CDR3 is TGTGCCAGCTCGGAACAGGGCTTTACCTATGGCTACACCTTC.

This clone was counted between two and nine times. The chain carries TRBV27 and TRBJ1-6; D may be TRBD1 (6 bases). Germline assignment: CDR1 MNHEY and CDR2 SMNVEV (reference sequence). The CDR3 is 15 residues long. V gave up 5 bases and J gave up 6 bases, with 14 bases separating them. The CDR3 DNA sequence: TGTGCCAGCAGTCAGGCAGGGGCGAGTAATTCACCCCTCCACTTT. It codes for CASSQAGASNSPLHF.

The chain couples TRBV19 to TRBJ1-5, with TRBD1 as a possible D gene (6 bases). Germline CDR1 LNHDA, CDR2 SQIVND (reference sequence). The CDR3 loop spans 14 amino acids. Trimming pared 4 bases from V and 0 bases from J, leaving 7 bases between. The CDR3 loop is CASSRQVSNQPQHF. Here the CDR3 DNA reads TGTGCCAGTAGTAGACAGGTTAGCAATCAGCCCCAGCATTTT. The full variable domain, rest sourced from reference TRBV19 and TRBJ1-5, is DGGITQSPKYLFRKEGQNVTLSCEQNLNHDAMYWYRQDPGQGLRLIYYSQIVNDFQKGDIAEGYSVSREKKESFPLTVTSAQKNPTAFYLCASSRQVSNQPQHFGDGTRLSIL.

The V gene is TRBV18, the J gene TRBJ2-1; no firm D call. Germline V gives CDR1 KGHSH, CDR2 LQKENI. The V end was cut by 3 bases, the J end by 5 bases, with 5 bases between. The length of the CDR3 is 12 residues. CDR3 protein: CASSPFNNEQFF. The DNA for the CDR3 is TGTGCCAGCTCACCCTTTAACAATGAGCAGTTCTTC.

The chain recombines TRBV5-6 with TRBJ1-2, with D maybe TRBD1 (5 bases). This CDR3 region has 13 residues. V was shortened by 4 bases and J by 4 bases, with 11 bases between the two germline ends. The germline V gene has CDR1 SGHDT and CDR2 YYEEEE. As DNA, the CDR3 is TGTGCCAGCAGCCCGGGACTCCGCTATGGCTACACCTTC. Amino acids: CASSPGLRYGYTF.

J is TRBJ1-6 and V is TRBV19; TRBD1 matches at 8 bases. The CDR3 has 14 amino acids. CDR1 LNHDA and CDR2 SQIVND come from the germline V gene (reference sequence). V was clipped by 6 bases and J by 9 bases; unmatched bases: 7. This CDR3 is CASSGQGVSSPLHF. In nucleotides, the CDR3 is TGTGCCAGTAGCGGACAGGGAGTAAGTTCACCCCTCCACTTT.

V and J are TRBV25-1 and TRBJ1-1; no definite D call. The CDR3 is 15 amino acids. CDR1 is MGHDK, CDR2 SYGVNS, per germline. Trimming stripped 2 bases from V and 1 base from J, with 11 bases between. CDR3 sequence: CASSEPGGGNTEAFF. As DNA, the CDR3 is TGTGCCAGCAGTGAACCTGGCGGAGGGAACACTGAAGCTTTCTTT.

The chain joins TRBV1 to TRBJ2-5; TRBD2 is taken as the D call from the table, unchecked against the DNA. TRBV1 is a pseudogene. The CDR3 runs 15 residues. The DNA of the CDR3 is TGCACCAGCAGCCAAGATGACGCGGGAGCAGAGACCCAGTACTTC. This codes for CTSSQDDAGAETQYF.

This chain links TRBV7-2 with TRBJ2-5; 14 nucleotides align to TRBD2. Germline V gene data show CDR1 as SGHTA and CDR2 as FQGNSA. The CDR3 has 18 residues. The V gene end was trimmed by 4 bases and the J gene end by 5 bases; junction bases not matched to a gene: 12. The CDR3 nucleotides read TGTGCCAGCAGCTCAGGGACTAGCGGGGGAGCAGGGGGGGAGACCCAGTACTTC. Translation: CASSSGTSGGAGGETQYF.

The rearrangement joins TRBV14 to TRBJ2-1, with TRBD1 matching 9 bases. J gave up 7 bases and V 0 bases, and 10 bases lay outside the gene matches. This CDR3 region has 17 residues. Per germline, CDR1 SGHDN and CDR2 FVKESK. The CDR3 nucleotides are TGTGCCAGCAGCCAAGATGTCCGGACAGGGGTGAGGAATGAGCAGTTCTTC. Protein sequence: CASSQDVRTGVRNEQFF. The full variable domain, completed using reference TRBV14 and TRBJ2-1, is EAGVTQFPSHSVIEKGQTVTLRCDPISGHDNLYWYRRVMGKEIKFLLHFVKESKQDESGMPNNRFLAERTGGTYSTLKVQPAELEDSGVYFCASSQDVRTGVRNEQFFGPGTRLTVL.

The chain joins TRBV6-1 to TRBJ1-4; 7 bases agree with TRBD1. V trimming: 5 bases; J trimming: 8 bases; junction bases outside the gene matches: 11. CDR3 size: 15 residues. CDR1 MNHNS and CDR2 SASEGT come from the germline V gene. CDR3 sequence reads: CASSIPGTEGEKLFF. The CDR3 DNA reads TGTGCCAGCAGTATCCCCGGGACAGAGGGCGAAAAACTGTTTTTT.

The V call is TRBV30, the J call TRBJ1-2, with D perhaps TRBD1 (5 bases). The CDR3 has 11 residues. V dropped 5 bases and J dropped 4 bases, with 8 bases sitting between them. Per germline, CDR1 GTSNPN and CDR2 SVGIG (reference sequence). Here the CDR3 DNA reads TGTGCCTGGGGGGCCAGCTATGGCTACACCTTC. It is translated as CAWGASYGYTF.

The chain joins TRBV7-3 to TRBJ1-1; D ambiguous. Trimming shortened V by 6 bases and J by 3 bases, and 11 bases separated the two germline ends. CDR1 is SGHTA and CDR2 is FQGTGA in the germline V gene. The CDR3 loop spans 13 amino acids. CDR3 sequence: CASRLTSDTEAFF. The CDR3 region has the DNA TGTGCCAGCAGACTCACGTCGGACACTGAAGCTTTCTTT.

The chain couples TRBV2 to TRBJ1-2; 11 bases are a match to TRBD1. CDR1 is SNHLY, CDR2 FYNNEI, per germline. V shed 8 bases, J shed 6 bases, and the junction held 8 bases outside the gene matches. The CDR3 loop spans 14 amino acids. The CDR3 nucleotides read TGTGCCAGCGGGAGGACAGGGGGCGTGGATGGCTACACCTTC. Its protein product is CASGRTGGVDGYTF.